This T cell receptor (beta chain) comes out of a study of blood T cell repertoires in COVID-19. Overall study: Material from acute and convalescent COVID-19 was sourced from the United States, Italy and Spain. PBMCs, B-cell-depleted T cells, or T cells were the source of the cDNA or gDNA that made up the material.

Germline values: CDR1 SEHNR, CDR2 FQNEAQ (reference sequence). Between the trimmed V and J ends, which lost 6 bases and 2 bases, there was a span of 9 bases. This CDR3 has 13 residues. Under the authors' procedure: Counts of nucleated cells, estimated from reference gene primer amplification, were obtained. TCRdb keeps only in-frame clones here, not all; method: immunoSEQ multiplex PCR. The V and J calls and the clone size are those of that table, but D and trimming were determined from the DNA. The sample yields about 77,000 clones, 75% to 90% seen once. The sequence was obtained from a woman between 65 and 79 years old with acute or convalescent COVID-19. The rearrangement joins TRBV7-9 to TRBJ2-3, with D tentatively TRBD2 (6 bases). The sequenced sample was peripheral blood. In nucleotides, the CDR3 is TGTGCCAGCAGTGCGGGGTACACAGATACGCAGTATTTT. This sequence encodes CASSAGYTDTQYF.